This TCR beta chain was identified in a study of blood T cell repertoires in COVID-19. Study background: The study drew acute and convalescent COVID-19 samples from the United States, Italy and Spain. T cells, B-cell-depleted T cells, or PBMCs provided the cDNA or gDNA that served as material.

Enrolment of Seattle patients took place during active infection, and they were followed longitudinally. The authors' processing: Estimation of nucleated cell counts was performed using reference gene primer amplification. Generated by immunoSEQ multiplex PCR, the TCRdb table keeps only in-frame clones and is missing some. Clone size and V and J calls were adopted from that table, with D and trimming inferred from the DNA. The sample shows under 300,000 clones, about 90% of them seen only once. The sample was peripheral blood. This clonotype was sampled from an older woman with COVID-19, enrolled during active disease.

The CDR3 is CASRTGQGTGERPTNEKLFF. The CDR3 nucleotides read TGTGCAAGTCGCACAGGACAGGGAACGGGAGAACGACCTACTAATGAAAAACTGTTTTTT. The chain carries TRBV12-2 and TRBJ1-4; TRBD1 was called by the table and not checked on the DNA. TRBV12-2 corresponds to a pseudogene. The CDR3 contains 20 residues.